Listed below are T cell receptor beta chains from one sample, sequenced in a study of post-analysis software for immune sequencing data. TCRdb reprocessed the PCR reads with MiXCR, giving one entry per CDR3 protein. The table has about 500,000 distinct CDR3 sequences, less than 45% seen once; the top ten hold around 10%. The sequenced sample consisted of blood. Receptors originate from a girl between 10 and 17 years old with multiple sclerosis. The CDR3 runs from the conserved cysteine through the conserved F or W. Fields, in order: clone size, J gene, D gene, V gene, CDR3 DNA, CDR3 protein. A D gene is named only where the DNA matches it firmly. Size is stated for part of the rows, as once, few or many counts, or as a class when the clone is expanded.

size: few; J: TRBJ2-7; D: TRBD2; V: TRBV20-1; DNA: TGCAGTGCTATGCAACTAGCGGGAGTCGGAGGCGAGCAGTACTTC; CDR3: CSAMQLAGVGGEQYF
size: NA; J: TRBJ2-7; D: TRBD2; V: TRBV6-5; DNA: TGTGCCAGCAGGACGACTAGCGGTCCTGCCTACGAGCAGTACTTC; CDR3: CASRTTSGPAYEQYF
size: NA; J: TRBJ2-5; D: TRBD2; V: TRBV7-3; DNA: TGTGCCAGCAGCACGACTAGCGGGAGGTACCAAGAGACCCAGTACTTC; CDR3: CASSTTSGRYQETQYF
size: NA; J: TRBJ2-7; D: TRBD2; V: TRBV5-5; DNA: TGTGCCAGCAGCTTGAGCGGGGCACCCTACGAGCAGTACTTC; CDR3: CASSLSGAPYEQYF
size: few; J: TRBJ2-3; D: NA; V: TRBV12-3/TRBV12-4; DNA: TGTGCCAGCAGTCTCAATACTTACACAGATACGCAGTATTTT; CDR3: CASSLNTYTDTQYF
size: NA; J: TRBJ2-3; D: TRBD2; V: TRBV20-1; DNA: TGCAGTGCTAGAGATCTCCAGCGGGAGGGCGCAGATACGCAGTATTTT; CDR3: CSARDLQREGADTQYF
size: NA; J: TRBJ1-1; D: TRBD1; V: TRBV29-1; DNA: TGCAGCGGATCAGGGACAGGGGCTTCTAGAGCTTTCTTT; CDR3: CSGSGTGASRAFF
size: few; J: TRBJ2-1; D: NA; V: TRBV27; DNA: TGTGCCAGCAGTGTAAGGCAGGGGTCCTCCATCAATGAGCAGTTCTTC; CDR3: CASSVRQGSSINEQFF
size: NA; J: TRBJ2-7; D: TRBD2; V: TRBV2; DNA: TGTGCCAGCAGTGGTGGGAGGGCCTTCTACGAGCAGTACTTC; CDR3: CASSGGRAFYEQYF
size: few; J: TRBJ2-3; D: NA; V: TRBV4-2; DNA: TGTGCCAGCAGCCCCACCTTAGGGGCCGGCACAGATACGCAGTATTTT; CDR3: CASSPTLGAGTDTQYF
size: NA; J: TRBJ2-5; D: TRBD2; V: TRBV4-3; DNA: TGCGCCAGCAGCCAAGATCGCGCGGGAGGGCCCTCAGAGACCCAGTACTTC; CDR3: CASSQDRAGGPSETQYF
size: few; J: TRBJ2-7; D: NA; V: TRBV6-5; DNA: TGTGCCAGCATCTCTTTAGGCGGGAAAGGGTACGAGCAGTACTTC; CDR3: CASISLGGKGYEQYF
size: NA; J: TRBJ2-7; D: TRBD2; V: TRBV9; DNA: TGTGCCAGCAGTACCTCAGCGGGGAGCTCCTACGAGCAGTACTTC; CDR3: CASSTSAGSSYEQYF
size: NA; J: TRBJ2-1; D: TRBD2; V: TRBV29-1; DNA: TGCAGCGCTCTTGGTGTAGCGGGAGACCCCTACAATGAGCAGTTCTTC; CDR3: CSALGVAGDPYNEQFF
size: NA; J: TRBJ1-1; D: NA; V: TRBV29-1; DNA: TGCAGCACGAGAAGGGGGTTAGCTGAAGCTTTCTTT; CDR3: CSTRRGLAEAFF
size: NA; J: TRBJ2-1; D: NA; V: TRBV28; DNA: TGTGCCAGCTCCAAGGGGGGGGCTTCTTACAATGAGCAGTTCTTC; CDR3: CASSKGGASYNEQFF
size: many; J: TRBJ2-7; D: NA; V: TRBV4-1; DNA: TGCGCCAGCAGCCAAGACGAGGAGACTAGGGGGTACGAGCAGTACTTC; CDR3: CASSQDEETRGYEQYF
size: NA; J: TRBJ2-7; D: NA; V: TRBV7-2; DNA: TGTGCCAGCAGCCTCAGCCCTCCCTACGAGCAGTACTTC; CDR3: CASSLSPPYEQYF
size: NA; J: TRBJ2-4; D: NA; V: TRBV6-6; DNA: TGTGCCAGCAGTTACACCAGCGGAGCCAAAAACATTCAGTACTTC; CDR3: CASSYTSGAKNIQYF
size: many; J: TRBJ2-3; D: NA; V: TRBV7-2; DNA: TGTGCCAGCAGCTTAGTGGGGACTAGCACAGATACGCAGTATTTT; CDR3: CASSLVGTSTDTQYF
size: NA; J: TRBJ2-7; D: NA; V: TRBV11-2; DNA: TGTGCCAGCAGCGAATCTTTTTTCCGGGACGCAACCTACGAGCAGTACTTC; CDR3: CASSESFFRDATYEQYF
size: few; J: TRBJ2-7; D: NA; V: TRBV7-9; DNA: TGTGCCAGCAGCCTATACGGGCGGGGATTTGGGCCGCGCACCCCCTACGAGCAGTACTTC; CDR3: CASSLYGRGFGPRTPYEQYF
size: few; J: TRBJ2-1; D: TRBD1; V: TRBV11-3; DNA: TGTGCCAGCAGCTACACAGGGGTCTACAATGAGCAGTTCTTC; CDR3: CASSYTGVYNEQFF
size: once; J: TRBJ2-1; D: TRBD2; V: TRBV4-1; DNA: TGCGCCAGCAGCCAAGACCAAGCGGGGGTAGTTGAGCAGTTCTTC; CDR3: CASSQDQAGVVEQFF
size: NA; J: TRBJ2-1; D: NA; V: TRBV20-1; DNA: TGCAGTGCTACCCCCAACGTTCAAGAGCAGTTCTTC; CDR3: CSATPNVQEQFF
size: NA; J: TRBJ2-1; D: TRBD2; V: TRBV24-1; DNA: TGTGCCACCAGTCAAAGCGGGAGGGAACGGAATGAGCAGTTCTTC; CDR3: CATSQSGRERNEQFF
size: NA; J: TRBJ2-1; D: NA; V: TRBV6-5; DNA: TGTGCCAGCAGTTATGGGGTAGCAGACTACAATGAGCAGTTCTTC; CDR3: CASSYGVADYNEQFF
size: NA; J: TRBJ2-5; D: TRBD2; V: TRBV20-1; DNA: TGCAGTGCTGGATCCGGAGCGGGAGTTGTGTTGGAGACCCAGTACTTC; CDR3: CSAGSGAGVVLETQYF
size: NA; J: TRBJ1-2; D: TRBD1; V: TRBV4-2; DNA: TGTGCCAGCAGCCAGACGAGAGACAGGGGGCTTCTTGGATATGGCTACACCTTC; CDR3: CASSQTRDRGLLGYGYTF
size: NA; J: TRBJ2-1; D: NA; V: TRBV7-2; DNA: TGTGCCAGCAGCTTCGGGCGGGGTTACAATGAGCAGTTCTTC; CDR3: CASSFGRGYNEQFF
size: NA; J: TRBJ2-5; D: NA; V: TRBV21-1; DNA: TGTGCCAGCACCACACTTCAAGAGACCCAGTACTTC; CDR3: CASTTLQETQYF
size: NA; J: TRBJ2-6; D: NA; V: TRBV2; DNA: TGTGCCAGCAGTGCCAGGGTGGCTGGGGCCAACGTCCTGACTTTC; CDR3: CASSARVAGANVLTF
size: few; J: TRBJ2-7; D: NA; V: TRBV9; DNA: TGTGCCAGCAGCGTTGGGGGATACTCCTACGAGCAGTACTTC; CDR3: CASSVGGYSYEQYF
size: few; J: TRBJ2-5; D: TRBD2; V: TRBV9; DNA: TGTGCCAGCAGCCCCTTAGCGGGAGAAGGAGAGACCCAGTACTTC; CDR3: CASSPLAGEGETQYF
size: NA; J: TRBJ2-7; D: TRBD2; V: TRBV20-1; DNA: TGCAGTGCGCCAGAAGCGGGAGTTGCCGAGCAGTACTTC; CDR3: CSAPEAGVAEQYF
size: NA; J: TRBJ2-7; D: NA; V: TRBV7-2; DNA: TGTGCCAGCAGCTCCGTTAGAGCGGGACACTACGAGCAGTACTTC; CDR3: CASSSVRAGHYEQYF
size: NA; J: TRBJ1-5; D: NA; V: TRBV28; DNA: TGTGCCAGCAGTTTAATGGGGGATCAGCCCCAGCATTTT; CDR3: CASSLMGDQPQHF
size: NA; J: TRBJ2-7; D: NA; V: TRBV7-2; DNA: TGTGCCAGCAGCCCCGACCCAGCCGCGGGGGAGCAGTACTTC; CDR3: CASSPDPAAGEQYF
size: NA; J: TRBJ1-1; D: TRBD1; V: TRBV7-3; DNA: TGTGCCAGCAGCTTTAGACCTAGGACAGGGGGCATGGACACTGAAGCTTTCTTT; CDR3: CASSFRPRTGGMDTEAFF
size: NA; J: TRBJ1-1; D: NA; V: TRBV28; DNA: TGTGCCAGCAGTTTGGGCAGGGCCACTGAAGCTTTCTTT; CDR3: CASSLGRATEAFF
size: few; J: TRBJ2-5; D: TRBD1; V: TRBV5-4; DNA: TGTGCCAGCAGCAGAGCAGGGGGACAAGAGACCCAGTACTTC; CDR3: CASSRAGGQETQYF
size: NA; J: TRBJ1-2; D: NA; V: TRBV28; DNA: TGTGCCAGCAAGCGGGTGGAGGTCTATGGCTACACCTTC; CDR3: CASKRVEVYGYTF
size: few; J: TRBJ2-5; D: NA; V: TRBV5-1; DNA: TGCGCCAGCAGTTTCACAGGGTATGCAACCCAGTACTTC; CDR3: CASSFTGYATQYF
size: NA; J: TRBJ2-7; D: TRBD2; V: TRBV12-3/TRBV12-4; DNA: TGTACCAGCACTCTAGCGGGAGGAGGCTCCTACGAGCAGTACTTC; CDR3: CTSTLAGGGSYEQYF
size: few; J: TRBJ2-7; D: NA; V: TRBV4-3; DNA: TGCGCCAGCAGCCAAGATTGGAGCTACTCCTACGAGCAGTACTTC; CDR3: CASSQDWSYSYEQYF
size: NA; J: TRBJ2-3; D: TRBD2; V: TRBV5-1; DNA: TGCGCCAGCAGCTCTTCGTGGGAGGGGACAGATACGCAGTATTTT; CDR3: CASSSSWEGTDTQYF
size: NA; J: TRBJ2-4; D: NA; V: TRBV9; DNA: TGTGCCAGCAGCCCCGACCCATGGGGGGACATTCAGTACTTC; CDR3: CASSPDPWGDIQYF
size: NA; J: TRBJ1-1; D: NA; V: TRBV7-9; DNA: TGTGCCAGCAGCCCGTACAGAGGCCCCACTGAAGCTTTCTTT; CDR3: CASSPYRGPTEAFF
size: NA; J: TRBJ1-4; D: NA; V: TRBV6-5; DNA: TGTGCCAGCGGAGTATACGGGGTTGCTAATGAAAAACTGTTTTTT; CDR3: CASGVYGVANEKLFF
size: NA; J: TRBJ1-2; D: NA; V: TRBV12-3/TRBV12-4; DNA: TGTGCCAGCAGTACCACCGGGCAGGGAGGTGGCTACACCTTC; CDR3: CASSTTGQGGGYTF
size: once; J: TRBJ2-1; D: NA; V: TRBV15; DNA: TGTGCCACCGGGCGGGGCCGCTCACAGAACAATGAGCAGTTCTTC; CDR3: CATGRGRSQNNEQFF
size: few; J: TRBJ2-7; D: NA; V: TRBV15; DNA: TGTGCCACCAGCAGAGTTCGAGGTTTGTACGAGCAGTACTTC; CDR3: CATSRVRGLYEQYF
size: NA; J: TRBJ1-5; D: TRBD1; V: TRBV10-3; DNA: TGTGCCATCAGTGACCCGGGACAGGCGAATCAGCCCCAGCATTTT; CDR3: CAISDPGQANQPQHF
size: few; J: TRBJ2-1; D: NA; V: TRBV7-2; DNA: TGTGCCAGCAGCTTAAGGTTCGATGAGCAGTTCTTC; CDR3: CASSLRFDEQFF
size: NA; J: TRBJ2-7; D: NA; V: TRBV29-1; DNA: TGCAGCGTTGAAGGCTCCCAGGGGAGGGCCGAGCAGTACTTC; CDR3: CSVEGSQGRAEQYF
size: NA; J: TRBJ2-1; D: TRBD1; V: TRBV24-1; DNA: TGTGCCATCTCTAGGGACAGTGGCTCCTACAATGAGCAGTTCTTC; CDR3: CAISRDSGSYNEQFF
size: NA; J: TRBJ2-1; D: NA; V: TRBV20-1; DNA: TGCAGTGCTAGATTGTTTGGGGACGTATACAAAGAGCAGTTCTTC; CDR3: CSARLFGDVYKEQFF
size: NA; J: TRBJ2-5; D: TRBD1; V: TRBV20-1; DNA: TGCAGTGCTAGACCCGACAGGGAATACGGGACCCAGTACTTC; CDR3: CSARPDREYGTQYF
size: NA; J: TRBJ2-7; D: NA; V: TRBV7-3; DNA: TGTGCCAGCAGCTTAGGAGCGGGCCCTGCCTACGAGCAGTACTTC; CDR3: CASSLGAGPAYEQYF